Following are 5 T cell receptor beta chains from one sample sequenced in a study of T-cell reconstitution after alpha-beta-depleted transplantation in children (TCRdb year 2016). Receptor amplification or capture employed PCR. Sequenced using an Illumina HiSeq 2500. TCR libraries were prepared with molecular barcoding, using unique molecular identifiers to normalize TCRbeta repertoire quantification. Using fastp at Q25 and MiXCR, TCRdb reprocessed the public reads and kept productive beta chains. Here each entry gathers all rows of one CDR3 protein and keeps the most common genes and DNA. The sample includes about 400,000 distinct CDR3 sequences, with 20% observed a single time. The ten largest clones capture around 4% of the sample. Sequencing used PBMCs from the stem cell graft donor, obtained from the stem cell graft. The receptors derive from a human donor who donated a stem cell graft to a child with acute myeloid leukemia.

The chain carries TRBV20-1 and TRBJ2-7, with D perhaps TRBD1 (5 bases). The length of the CDR3 is 15 residues. CDR1 is DFQATT and CDR2 is SNEGSKA in the germline V gene (reference sequence). V lost 3 bases, J lost 3 bases, and 18 bases lay in between. CDR3 region: CSASPLSGRGYEQYF. CDR3 coding DNA: TGCAGTGCTAGTCCCCTCAGTGGTAGGGGCTACGAGCAGTACTTC.

A few counts support this clonotype. This chain links TRBV10-3 with TRBJ2-1; the match to TRBD2 covers 12 bases. CDR1 is ENHRY and CDR2 is SYGVKD in the germline V gene. V was pared by 2 bases and J by 4 bases, with 0 bases of the junction left unmatched. The CDR3 length is 15 residues. The CDR3 coding sequence is TGTGCCATCAGTGAGACTAGCGGGGGGTACAATGAGCAGTTCTTC. This encodes CAISETSGGYNEQFF.

This clonotype appeared many times. The chain joins TRBV27 to TRBJ2-5; TRBD2 aligns across 8 bases. Per germline, CDR1 MNHEY and CDR2 SMNVEV (reference sequence). The V gene end was trimmed by 5 bases and the J gene end by 2 bases; junction bases not matched to a gene: 4. CDR3 length equals 14 residues. CDR3 in DNA: TGTGCCAGCAGTCTCCTAGCGGGTCAAGAGACCCAGTACTTC. This gives the protein CASSLLAGQETQYF.

V is TRBV28 and J is TRBJ2-1; TRBD2 might be the D (6 bases). V was pared by 3 bases and J by 8 bases, with 29 bases between. CDR3 length: 19 amino acids. Germline V gives CDR1 MDHEN, CDR2 SYDVKM. CDR3 loop: CASSFVSRETRGIRDEQFF. DNA for the CDR3: TGTGCCAGCAGTTTCGTTAGTAGGGAGACTAGAGGGATTAGGGATGAGCAGTTCTTC.

This clonotype was picked up a small number of times. The rearrangement joins TRBV4-3 to TRBJ2-7, with D possibly matching TRBD2 (6 bases). Germline CDR1 and CDR2: LGHNA and YSLEER. Trimming took off 0 bases at V and 0 bases at J, with 18 bases between the two ends. The CDR3 contains 18 residues. The DNA for the CDR3 is TGCGCCAGCAGCCAAGATCGGTCGTATGCGGGACTCTCCTACGAGCAGTACTTC. Amino acid sequence: CASSQDRSYAGLSYEQYF.